This T cell receptor (beta chain) was obtained from a study of blood T cell repertoires in COVID-19. Study context: From the United States, Italy and Spain came samples of acute and convalescent COVID-19. T cells, B-cell-depleted T cells, or PBMCs supplied cDNA or gDNA.

The CDR3 sequence is 15 residues long. V lost 3 bases to trimming and J lost 0 bases, with 11 bases between them. Germline CDR1 reads MGHRA; CDR2 reads YSYEKL. Authors' data handling: Scientists estimated how many nucleated cells there were by amplifying reference gene primers. Profiling relied on immunoSEQ multiplex PCR, and the TCRdb table lists in-frame clones only, not all of them. That table furnishes V, J and clone size, whereas the DNA furnished D and trimming. The table records about 160,000 clones, 82% of them present only once. V gene TRBV4-1 combines with J gene TRBJ1-2; a possible D gene is TRBD1 (6 bases). Source material: peripheral blood. This receptor was identified in a woman of 80 years or more with acute or convalescent COVID-19. The CDR3 DNA reads TGCGCCAGCAGCCAGACCAGGGGTTCTAACTATGGCTACACCTTC. Translated, it gives CASSQTRGSNYGYTF.